This TCR beta chain was sequenced during a study of technical replicates of blood from a few donors. V shed 6 bases and J shed 4 bases, with 18 bases lying between them. Germline V lookup: CDR1 MNHNS, CDR2 SASEGT. There are 15 residues in the CDR3. Repertoires were generated with immunoSEQ multiplex PCR, while TCRdb's copy carries only in-frame clones and drops some. The data contain around 61,000 clones, around 97% of them singletons. The sequence derives from a human donor in good health. The V and J genes are TRBV6-1 and TRBJ1-2, with D possibly matching TRBD1 (5 bases). Sequencing was carried out using T cells isolated from PBMCs. The CDR3 is CASREGWGPTYGYTF. The CDR3 coding sequence is TGTGCCAGCAGGGAGGGGTGGGGTCCGACCTATGGCTACACCTTC.